This is a list of T cell receptor beta chains from one sample in a study of CD8 T cells in ankylosing spondylitis. From the 5' RACE reads, TCRdb called clonotypes with MiXCR, one entry per CDR3 protein. The repertoire has around 130,000 distinct CDR3 sequences, 7% to 10% of them found once; the top ten carry about 3.3%. Input material: blood, either unsorted or a sorted T cell fraction (not recorded which). These receptors all stem from a male donor with ankylosing spondylitis or in good health (not recorded which). Each CDR3 is given with its conserved first and last residue. D genes are given only for firm matches. Some rows mark clone size as missing; the rest say once, few, many or name a class of expanded clone.

V gene: TRBV29-1; D gene: .; clone size: .; J gene: TRBJ2-5; CDR3 protein: CSVADREEETQYF; CDR3 DNA: TGCAGCGTTGCTGACAGGGAGGAGGAGACCCAGTACTTC
V gene: TRBV9; D gene: TRBD1; clone size: few; J gene: TRBJ2-2; CDR3 protein: CASSEREEERKRRQGYGELFF; CDR3 DNA: TGTGCCAGCAGCGAGAGAGAAGAGGAACGGAAGAGGCGACAGGGGTACGGGGAGCTGTTTTTT
V gene: TRBV12-3/TRBV12-4; D gene: .; clone size: many; J gene: TRBJ2-1; CDR3 protein: CASSLSLQGPYNEQFF; CDR3 DNA: TGTGCCAGCAGTTTATCCCTGCAGGGTCCCTACAATGAGCAGTTCTTC
V gene: TRBV20-1; D gene: .; clone size: many; J gene: TRBJ1-2; CDR3 protein: CSAGPGNGYTF; CDR3 DNA: TGCAGTGCTGGACCAGGGAATGGCTACACCTTC
V gene: TRBV20-1; D gene: TRBD2; clone size: many; J gene: TRBJ2-1; CDR3 protein: CSARVAGVARSYNEQFF; CDR3 DNA: TGCAGTGCTAGAGTAGCGGGAGTTGCGCGATCGTACAATGAGCAGTTCTTC
V gene: TRBV7-8; D gene: .; clone size: .; J gene: TRBJ2-3; CDR3 protein: CASSPADTQYF; CDR3 DNA: TGTGCCAGCAGCCCCGCGGATACGCAGTATTTT
V gene: TRBV11-1; D gene: TRBD1; clone size: many; J gene: TRBJ1-1; CDR3 protein: CASSYSPPTGYLNTEAFF; CDR3 DNA: TGTGCCAGCAGCTACAGTCCACCGACAGGGTATTTAAACACTGAAGCTTTCTTT
V gene: TRBV18; D gene: .; clone size: .; J gene: TRBJ2-7; CDR3 protein: CASSRGPSESEQYF; CDR3 DNA: TGTGCCAGCTCACGGGGCCCTTCCGAGAGCGAGCAGTACTTC
V gene: TRBV15; D gene: .; clone size: many; J gene: TRBJ1-5; CDR3 protein: CATSRDWGWPQHF; CDR3 DNA: TGTGCCACCAGCAGAGATTGGGGGTGGCCCCAGCATTTT
V gene: TRBV10-3; D gene: TRBD1; clone size: .; J gene: TRBJ2-7; CDR3 protein: CAIKRQGDSYEQYF; CDR3 DNA: TGTGCCATCAAGCGACAGGGGGACTCCTACGAGCAGTACTTC
V gene: TRBV5-1; D gene: .; clone size: many; J gene: TRBJ2-6; CDR3 protein: CASSPRGSGANVLTF; CDR3 DNA: TGCGCCAGCAGCCCTAGGGGCTCTGGGGCCAACGTCCTGACTTTC
V gene: TRBV28; D gene: TRBD2; clone size: many; J gene: TRBJ2-7; CDR3 protein: CASSLVGRRYEQYF; CDR3 DNA: TGTGCCAGCAGTTTAGTCGGGAGGCGGTACGAGCAGTACTTC
V gene: TRBV6-1; D gene: TRBD2; clone size: once; J gene: TRBJ2-1; CDR3 protein: CASSQGLAGGNEQFF; CDR3 DNA: TGTGCCAGCAGTCAGGGACTAGCGGGAGGTAATGAGCAGTTCTTC
V gene: TRBV20-1; D gene: .; clone size: .; J gene: TRBJ1-2; CDR3 protein: CSARGNAPGVNYGYTF; CDR3 DNA: TGCAGTGCTAGAGGAAATGCTCCAGGGGTAAACTATGGCTACACCTTC
V gene: TRBV9; D gene: .; clone size: many; J gene: TRBJ1-1; CDR3 protein: CASSGPDSGFAEAFF; CDR3 DNA: TGTGCCAGCAGCGGACCGGACTCAGGGTTCGCTGAAGCTTTCTTT
V gene: TRBV2; D gene: .; clone size: many; J gene: TRBJ2-7; CDR3 protein: CASSRGYEQYF; CDR3 DNA: TGTGCCAGCAGTAGGGGTTACGAGCAGTACTTC
V gene: TRBV2; D gene: TRBD2; clone size: few; J gene: TRBJ2-1; CDR3 protein: CASRGTSGYNEQFF; CDR3 DNA: TGTGCCAGCAGGGGGACTAGCGGCTACAATGAGCAGTTCTTC
V gene: TRBV25-1; D gene: .; clone size: many; J gene: TRBJ1-1; CDR3 protein: CASIGGGRSEAFF; CDR3 DNA: TGTGCCAGCATCGGAGGAGGCCGGAGTGAAGCTTTCTTT
V gene: TRBV4-3; D gene: TRBD1; clone size: many; J gene: TRBJ2-1; CDR3 protein: CASSQELGQGYNEQFF; CDR3 DNA: TGCGCCAGCAGCCAAGAATTAGGACAGGGCTACAATGAGCAGTTCTTC
V gene: TRBV28; D gene: TRBD2; clone size: .; J gene: TRBJ2-7; CDR3 protein: CASRSSGGGSYEQYF; CDR3 DNA: TGTGCCAGCAGATCTAGCGGGGGGGGCTCCTACGAGCAGTACTTC
V gene: TRBV7-2; D gene: .; clone size: many; J gene: TRBJ2-3; CDR3 protein: CASSLAGGTDTQYF; CDR3 DNA: TGTGCCAGCAGCTTAGCGGGGGGCACAGATACGCAGTATTTT
V gene: TRBV4-2; D gene: .; clone size: many; J gene: TRBJ2-2; CDR3 protein: CASRRAGGGNTGELFF; CDR3 DNA: TGTGCCAGCAGGCGGGCTGGGGGAGGGAACACCGGGGAGCTGTTTTTT
V gene: TRBV20-1; D gene: TRBD1; clone size: many; J gene: TRBJ1-2; CDR3 protein: CSARTGQYYGYTF; CDR3 DNA: TGCAGTGCTAGAACGGGACAGTACTATGGCTACACCTTC
V gene: TRBV15; D gene: .; clone size: few; J gene: TRBJ2-5; CDR3 protein: CATSRDPGPGTQYF; CDR3 DNA: TGTGCCACCAGCAGAGATCCGGGGCCAGGGACCCAGTACTTC
V gene: TRBV20-1; D gene: .; clone size: many; J gene: TRBJ1-2; CDR3 protein: CSAYDRANYGYTF; CDR3 DNA: TGCAGTGCCTACGACAGAGCTAACTATGGCTACACCTTC
V gene: TRBV19; D gene: .; clone size: many; J gene: TRBJ2-1; CDR3 protein: CASSRGQGAFNEQFF; CDR3 DNA: TGTGCCAGTAGTAGGGGGCAGGGTGCCTTCAATGAGCAGTTCTTC
V gene: TRBV11-2; D gene: TRBD2; clone size: many; J gene: TRBJ2-1; CDR3 protein: CASSRDGTTTEIGEQFF; CDR3 DNA: TGTGCCAGCAGCCGGGACGGGACTACCACGGAGATTGGTGAGCAGTTCTTC
V gene: TRBV5-6; D gene: .; clone size: many; J gene: TRBJ2-7; CDR3 protein: CASFRGTDAYEQYF; CDR3 DNA: TGTGCCAGTTTTCGGGGGACGGACGCCTACGAGCAGTACTTC
V gene: TRBV5-6; D gene: .; clone size: few; J gene: TRBJ2-1; CDR3 protein: CASSFTRNEQFF; CDR3 DNA: TGTGCCAGCAGCTTTACCCGCAATGAGCAGTTCTTC
V gene: TRBV5-1; D gene: TRBD2; clone size: few; J gene: TRBJ2-1; CDR3 protein: CASSMDSGIPYNEQFF; CDR3 DNA: TGCGCCAGCAGCATGGATAGCGGGATCCCCTACAATGAGCAGTTCTTC
V gene: TRBV7-2; D gene: .; clone size: many; J gene: TRBJ2-7; CDR3 protein: CASSIKRESSYEQYF; CDR3 DNA: TGTGCCAGCAGCATAAAGCGAGAGAGCTCCTACGAGCAGTACTTC
V gene: TRBV20-1; D gene: .; clone size: few; J gene: TRBJ1-5; CDR3 protein: CSAVGSDGQPQHF; CDR3 DNA: TGCAGTGCCGTCGGCAGTGACGGACAGCCCCAGCATTTT
V gene: TRBV20-1; D gene: .; clone size: few; J gene: TRBJ1-2; CDR3 protein: CSAREFYVEKGYGYTF; CDR3 DNA: TGCAGTGCTAGAGAGTTTTATGTGGAAAAGGGCTATGGCTACACCTTC
V gene: TRBV7-2; D gene: TRBD1; clone size: many; J gene: TRBJ2-2; CDR3 protein: CASSDRGQGELFF; CDR3 DNA: TGTGCCAGCAGCGACAGGGGGCAAGGGGAGCTGTTTTTT
V gene: TRBV9; D gene: .; clone size: many; J gene: TRBJ2-1; CDR3 protein: CASSASGSYNEQFF; CDR3 DNA: TGTGCCAGCAGCGCCAGCGGATCCTACAATGAGCAGTTCTTC
V gene: TRBV20-1; D gene: .; clone size: many; J gene: TRBJ1-1; CDR3 protein: CSARREPGTEAFF; CDR3 DNA: TGCAGTGCTAGACGAGAACCAGGGACTGAAGCTTTCTTT
V gene: TRBV27; D gene: .; clone size: many; J gene: TRBJ2-7; CDR3 protein: CASNREGEQYF; CDR3 DNA: TGTGCCAGCAACAGGGAAGGCGAGCAGTACTTC
V gene: TRBV6-5; D gene: .; clone size: once; J gene: TRBJ2-3; CDR3 protein: CASSYGVRSTDTQYF; CDR3 DNA: TGTGCCAGCAGTTACGGCGTCAGGAGCACAGATACGCAGTATTTT
V gene: TRBV18; D gene: TRBD1; clone size: few; J gene: TRBJ1-2; CDR3 protein: CASSPDRLYGYTF; CDR3 DNA: TGTGCCAGCTCACCGGACAGGCTCTATGGCTACACCTTC
V gene: TRBV6-2/TRBV6-3; D gene: .; clone size: many; J gene: TRBJ2-7; CDR3 protein: CASMAAGTSYEQYF; CDR3 DNA: TGTGCCAGCATGGCGGCAGGCACCTCCTACGAGCAGTACTTC
V gene: TRBV2; D gene: .; clone size: few; J gene: TRBJ2-7; CDR3 protein: CASTSSYEQYF; CDR3 DNA: TGTGCCAGCACTAGTTCCTACGAGCAGTACTTC
V gene: TRBV20-1; D gene: TRBD2; clone size: .; J gene: TRBJ2-1; CDR3 protein: CCAPRLRLALSYNEQFF; CDR3 DNA: TGCTGTGCTCCCCGTCTCCGACTAGCGTTGTCCTACAATGAGCAGTTCTTC